These T cell receptor beta chains were read from a single sample in a study of blood T cell repertoires in COVID-19. Some clones are missing from TCRdb's copy, which holds only in-frame ones; the method was immunoSEQ multiplex PCR. The sample lists about 190,000 clones, about 88% occurring once. Sequenced sample: peripheral blood. The source of these receptors is a woman aged 40 to 55 who had recovered from COVID-19. The CDR3 runs from the conserved cysteine through the conserved F or W. A D gene is named only where the DNA matches it firmly. Clone size is given for some rows only: seen once, a few or many times, or a class if the clone is expanded.

d_call	v_call	j_call	clone_size	cdr3_nt	cdr3_aa
-	TRBV2	TRBJ2-1	few	TGTGCCAGCAGTCCGACTAGATCCCCAGCCTACAATGAGCAGTTCTTC	CASSPTRSPAYNEQFF
-	TRBV15	TRBJ1-5	-	TGTGCCACCAGCAGAGACCCGACAGGTAACAATCAGCCCCAGCATTTT	CATSRDPTGNNQPQHF
-	TRBV2	TRBJ1-4	-	TGTGCCAGCAGAGGGGTTCCTAATGAAAAACTGTTTTTT	CASRGVPNEKLFF
TRBD1	TRBV28	TRBJ1-2	-	TGTGCCAGCAGTGGGGTAGACAGGGCTGGCTACACCTTC	CASSGVDRAGYTF
TRBD2	TRBV3-1/TRBV3-2	TRBJ2-7	-	TGTGCCAGCAGCCCCATAGCGGGAGGTACCACCTACGAGCAGTACTTC	CASSPIAGGTTYEQYF
TRBD2	TRBV7-2	TRBJ2-7	-	TGTGCCAGCAGCTTACCGGGAGGCTACGAGCAGTACTTC	CASSLPGGYEQYF
TRBD1	TRBV5-6	TRBJ2-5	-	TGTGCCAGCAGCCTTCGGAGGACAGGCCAAGAGACCCAGTACTTC	CASSLRRTGQETQYF
-	TRBV6-6	TRBJ2-7	-	TGTGCCAGCAGTTACGCAGGGCCCTACGAGCAGTACTTC	CASSYAGPYEQYF
-	TRBV7-4	TRBJ1-6	-	TGTGCCAGCAGCCCAGCGGGGGACCTGAATTCACCCCTCCACTTT	CASSPAGDLNSPLHF
-	TRBV7-6	TRBJ1-6	-	TGTGCCAGCAGGCTCACGAGCTCCTATAATTCACCCCTCCACTTT	CASRLTSSYNSPLHF
-	TRBV19	TRBJ1-5	-	TGTGCCAGTAGTATAAGTAGGGAGCAGCCCCAGCATTTT	CASSISREQPQHF
TRBD2	TRBV2	TRBJ2-7	few	TGTGCCAGCAGTGTAGCGCGGGAGGGCCGAGTAACCTACGAGCAGTACTTC	CASSVAREGRVTYEQYF
-	TRBV10-3	TRBJ1-1	-	TGTGCCATCAGTGCGACAGGTCTGGATAATACTGAAGCTTTCTTT	CAISATGLDNTEAFF
TRBD2	TRBV19	TRBJ2-1	-	TGTGCCAGTAGTATGCGGCGGGAGTTCGATCGGCAGTTCTTC	CASSMRREFDRQFF
TRBD1	TRBV13	TRBJ2-7	-	TGTGCCAGCAGCATCCGGGACAGGGGTTACGAGCAGTACTTC	CASSIRDRGYEQYF
-	TRBV7-2	TRBJ2-7	-	TGTGCCAGCAGCTTAGGGGCCCGGGGTAAGGCCTACGAGCAGTACTTC	CASSLGARGKAYEQYF
TRBD2	TRBV7-2	TRBJ2-1	-	TGTGCCAGCAGCTTAGTCGGGGGGGACAATGAGCAGTTCTTC	CASSLVGGDNEQFF
-	TRBV30	TRBJ1-4	-	TGTGCCTGGAGTGTAAATGACAACGAAAAACTGTTTTTT	CAWSVNDNEKLFF
-	TRBV6-5	TRBJ2-1	-	TGTGCCAGCAGCCGATCTACCTACAATGAGCAGTTCTTC	CASSRSTYNEQFF
-	TRBV6-6	TRBJ1-1	-	TGTGCCAGCATCCGGCAGGGGCTGAGCACTGAAGCTTTCTTT	CASIRQGLSTEAFF
TRBD1	TRBV5-8	TRBJ1-1	-	TGTGCCAGCAGCCATATTAGGGGGCGACAAGGGACTGAAGCTTTCTTT	CASSHIRGRQGTEAFF
TRBD1	TRBV5-1	TRBJ1-1	-	TGCGCCAGCAGCTCTGGACAGGACGCCACTGAAGCTTTCTTT	CASSSGQDATEAFF
TRBD1	TRBV7-2	TRBJ1-2	-	TGTGCCAGCAGCTCATTAGCAGGGGGAGGTTCTAGGTCTGGCTACACCTTC	CASSSLAGGGSRSGYTF
TRBD2	TRBV6-5	TRBJ2-7	-	TGTGCCAGCAGTTACTCGAAGCGGGGGGACTACGAGCAGTACTTC	CASSYSKRGDYEQYF
TRBD2	TRBV5-1	TRBJ2-1	-	TGCGCCAGCAGCTGGGGACCGGAGGGACTAGCGGGAGTTGAGCAGTTCTTC	CASSWGPEGLAGVEQFF
-	TRBV3-1/TRBV3-2	TRBJ1-5	-	TGTGCCAGCAGCCTCGGGACATTAAAGCTCAATCAGCCCCAGCATTTT	CASSLGTLKLNQPQHF
TRBD2	TRBV4-2	TRBJ2-1	-	TGTGCCAGCAGCCAAATAGGAGCGGGGGAGCAGTTCTTC	CASSQIGAGEQFF
TRBD1	TRBV19	TRBJ1-1	-	TGTGCCACGGGATGGACAGGGCGGGGCACTGAAGCTTTCTTT	CATGWTGRGTEAFF
TRBD2	TRBV11-2	TRBJ2-7	-	TGTGCCAGCAGCGGAGCGGGGGGAGAGCAGTACTTC	CASSGAGGEQYF
TRBD1	TRBV7-6	TRBJ1-1	-	TGTGCCAGCAGCTCATACGGGACAGGGCACACTGAAGCTTTCTTT	CASSSYGTGHTEAFF
TRBD1	TRBV15	TRBJ2-7	few	TGTGCCACCAGCTCGGACAGGGTATCCGGTGACGAGCAGTACTTC	CATSSDRVSGDEQYF
TRBD1	TRBV18	TRBJ2-7	once	TGTGCCAGCTCACCATTACAGGGGGCATACTACGAGCAGTACTTC	CASSPLQGAYYEQYF
TRBD1	TRBV4-2	TRBJ2-6	few	TGTGCCAGCAGCCCTAGACAGGGAACGGGGGCCAACGTCCTGACTTTC	CASSPRQGTGANVLTF
TRBD1	TRBV11-2	TRBJ2-5	-	TGTGCCAGCAGCTTAGGTCAGGGGGTTGAGACCCAGTACTTC	CASSLGQGVETQYF
TRBD2	TRBV19	TRBJ2-5	-	TGTGCCAGTAGTATAGTGGGACTAGCGGTTCAAGAGACCCAGTACTTC	CASSIVGLAVQETQYF
TRBD1	TRBV27	TRBJ1-2	-	TGTGCCAGCAGTCCCAAGGGGGCCGCTAACTATGGCTACACCTTC	CASSPKGAANYGYTF
TRBD2	TRBV7-2	TRBJ2-3	-	TGTGCCAGCAGCTTAGTAGGGACTAGCGGGACCTTCACAGATACGCAGTATTTT	CASSLVGTSGTFTDTQYF
-	TRBV7-3	TRBJ2-1	-	TGTGCCAGCAGCCCTCGGCCAGGGGAAAATGAGCAGTTCTTC	CASSPRPGENEQFF
-	TRBV28	TRBJ2-4	-	TGTGCCAGCAGGGGCGGGGTGGACATTCAGTACTTC	CASRGGVDIQYF
TRBD1	TRBV19	TRBJ1-5	-	TGTGCCAGTAGTATTTCCAGGGGGAGCAATCAGCCCCAGCATTTT	CASSISRGSNQPQHF
TRBD1	TRBV7-2	TRBJ2-7	-	TGTGCCAGCAGCTTAGGACAGGGGACCTACGAGCAGTACTTC	CASSLGQGTYEQYF